This T cell receptor beta chain was sequenced for a study of blood T cell repertoires in COVID-19. This clone has at least ten counts. The CDR3 covers 16 residues. Trimming took 3 bases from V and 3 from J; bases not matched to a gene: 3. CDR1 SGHTA and CDR2 FQGNSA come from the germline V gene. TCRdb's table, derived via immunoSEQ multiplex PCR, lists solely in-frame clones and lacks some. The sample yields roughly 160,000 clones, about 87% seen once. Material: peripheral blood. This sequence originates from a man aged 55 to 70 with COVID-19, enrolled during active disease. This chain links TRBV7-2 with TRBJ2-2; 11 bases align to TRBD2. CDR3 DNA sequence: TGTGCCAGCAGCTTCGTAGCGGGAGGGGACACCGGGGAGCTGTTTTTT. Translation: CASSFVAGGDTGELFF.